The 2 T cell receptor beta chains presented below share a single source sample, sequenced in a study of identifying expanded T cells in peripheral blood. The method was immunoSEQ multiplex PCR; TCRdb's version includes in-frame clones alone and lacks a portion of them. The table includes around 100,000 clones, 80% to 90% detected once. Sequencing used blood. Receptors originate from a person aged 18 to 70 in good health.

The CDR3 nucleotides are TGTGCCAGCACAGGTTCAACAGCAGCAGCGGGGGCCGGGACGCAGTATTTT. The encoded protein is CASTGSTAAAGAGTQYF. The chain employs TRBV2 and TRBJ2-3; 8 nucleotides line up with TRBD2. This CDR3 spans 17 amino acids. Germline-derived CDR1 and CDR2 are SNHLY and FYNNEI. V dropped 7 bases and J dropped 9; count of bases not matched to a gene: 21.

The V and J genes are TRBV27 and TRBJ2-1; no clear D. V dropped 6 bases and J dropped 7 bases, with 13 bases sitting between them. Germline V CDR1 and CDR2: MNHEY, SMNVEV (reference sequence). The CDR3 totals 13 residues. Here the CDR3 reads CASSRYARNEQFF. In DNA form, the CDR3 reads TGTGCCAGCAGCAGGTACGCGAGGAATGAGCAGTTCTTC.